The next 13 T cell receptor beta chains were all read from a single sample in a study of cytomegalovirus exposure and HLA in healthy donors. A multiplex PCR was run with 60 Vbeta primers and 13 Jbeta primers. Profiled with immunoSEQ multiplex PCR; TCRdb holds only in-frame clones, not every one. Of under 200,000 clones listed, more than 70% are singletons. What was sequenced was PBMCs. Receptor source: a male donor in good health and CMV-seronegative.

The chain employs TRBV5-4 and TRBJ1-6; D possibly corresponds to TRBD1 (6 bases). Germline CDR1 reads SGHNT; CDR2 reads YYREEE (reference sequence). Deletions cut 0 bases from V and 10 bases from J, with 17 bases between. The CDR3 runs to 16 residues. The CDR3 spells CASSLALTGTGSPLHF. The CDR3 DNA reads as TGTGCCAGCAGCTTGGCCCTAACAGGGACCGGGTCACCCCTCCACTTT.

The V and J genes are TRBV4-1 and TRBJ2-3; maybe TRBD2 (5 bases). From germline, CDR1 is MGHRA and CDR2 YSYEKL. The CDR3 is 15 amino acids. The V gene lost 1 base and the J gene lost 4 bases, with 12 bases spanning the gap. CDR3 DNA sequence: TGCGCCAGCAGCCAAGCCCCGGACTCCGCAGATACGCAGTATTTT. This gives the protein CASSQAPDSADTQYF.

The chain combines TRBV7-2 with TRBJ2-5, with D tentatively TRBD2 (6 bases). The length of the CDR3 is 15 residues. CDR1 is SGHTA and CDR2 is FQGNSA in the germline V gene. V was trimmed by 2 bases and J by 5 bases, leaving 15 bases between them. CDR3 protein: CASSLYGGDRETQYF. The CDR3 DNA reads as TGTGCCAGCAGCTTATACGGCGGGGACCGGGAGACCCAGTACTTC.

The chain is built from TRBV9 and TRBJ2-5, with no clear D. The germline gives CDR1 SGDLS, CDR2 YYNGEE. With 0 bases removed from V and 2 bases from J, the gap between germline ends came to 5 bases. This CDR3 contains 13 residues. CDR3 nucleotide sequence: TGTGCCAGCAGCGTAGTTATACAAGAGACCCAGTACTTC. This translates into CASSVVIQETQYF.

V is TRBV7-6 and J is TRBJ1-5; 9 bases align to TRBD1. CDR1 and CDR2 (germline): SGHVS, FNYEAQ. This CDR3 region has 15 residues. V trimming: 6 bases; J trimming: 4 bases; junction bases outside the gene matches: 7. This chain's CDR3 is CASSPTGGYNQPQHF. DNA for the CDR3: TGTGCCAGCAGTCCCACAGGGGGCTATAATCAGCCCCAGCATTTT. The entire variable domain, with the rest obtained from reference TRBV7-6 and TRBJ1-5, is as follows: GAGVSQSPRYKVTKRGQDVALRCDPISGHVSLYWYRQALGQGPEFLTYFNYEAQQDKSGLPNDRFSAERPEGSISTLTIQRTEQRDSAMYRCASSPTGGYNQPQHFGDGTRLSIL.

V and J are TRBV7-9 and TRBJ2-5; 7 bases fit TRBD2. CDR1 and CDR2 (germline): SEHNR, FQNEAQ (reference sequence). The CDR3 is 15 residues long. The V gene end was trimmed by 1 base and the J gene end by 2 bases; junction bases not matched to a gene: 4. CDR3 sequence reads: CASSLGTSVQETQYF. The CDR3 region has the DNA TGTGCCAGCAGCTTAGGCACTAGCGTGCAAGAGACCCAGTACTTC. The full variable domain, its missing parts supplied by reference TRBV7-9 and TRBJ2-5, is DTGVSQNPRHKITKRGQNVTFRCDPISEHNRLYWYRQTLGQGPEFLTYFQNEAQLEKSRLLSDRFSAERPKGSFSTLEIQRTEQGDSAMYLCASSLGTSVQETQYFGPGTRLLVL.

This clone was seen a few times. This chain connects TRBV15 to TRBJ1-1; TRBD1 aligns across 7 bases. The CDR3 sequence is 16 residues long. V shed 1 base and J 7 bases; nucleotides not matched to a gene: 12. Germline lookup yields CDR1 LNHNV and CDR2 YYDKDF (reference sequence). The CDR3 protein is CATSRAPQGGSREAFF. CDR3 DNA sequence: TGTGCCACCAGCAGAGCCCCCCAAGGGGGCTCTCGTGAAGCTTTCTTT.

The chain couples TRBV5-8 to TRBJ2-7; 7 bases line up with TRBD1. The CDR3 has 14 residues. CDR1 and CDR2 (germline): SGHTS, YDEGEE. V lost 1 base, J lost 3 bases, and 4 bases stayed unmatched. DNA of the CDR3: TGTGCCAGCAGCTTGAGGCCAGGGGGCTACGAGCAGTACTTC. Translated, it gives CASSLRPGGYEQYF.

This clone has only a few counts. The chain is built from TRBV6-5 and TRBJ2-1, with 7 bases that match TRBD2. This CDR3 spans 15 amino acids. Unmatched junction bases numbered 3, after V lost 2 bases and J lost 2 bases. Germline CDR1 and CDR2: MNHEY and SVGAGI. CDR3 sequence reads: CASSYAAGAYNEQFF. CDR3 nucleotide sequence: TGTGCCAGCAGTTACGCCGCGGGGGCCTACAATGAGCAGTTCTTC.

V usage is TRBV15 and J usage is TRBJ1-1; unclear D gene. The germline V gene encodes CDR1 LNHNV and CDR2 YYDKDF (reference sequence). Trimming removed 2 bases at V and 6 bases at J, with 7 bases between. The CDR3 is 12 amino acids. In DNA, the CDR3 is TGTGCCACCAGCAGAAGCCGGGCTGAAGCTTTCTTT. It codes for CATSRSRAEAFF.

The chain combines TRBV5-4 with TRBJ2-5; TRBD2 aligns across 8 bases. This CDR3 is 12 amino acids long. The V and J ends lost 10 bases and 7 bases, in that order; junction bases with no gene match: 9. CDR1 and CDR2 from the germline V gene are SGHNT and YYREEE (reference sequence). The CDR3 protein is CALRAGEGTQYF. CDR3 DNA sequence: TGTGCCTTACGAGCGGGAGAGGGGACCCAGTACTTC.

V and J are TRBV23-1 and TRBJ2-3; 10 bases match TRBD2. TRBV23-1 is an ORF; its function is uncertain. With V trimmed by 2 bases and J by 4 bases, 12 bases remained unmatched. The CDR3 extends over 18 amino acids. CDR3 sequence: CASSQQRVLAGGADTQYF. In DNA form, the CDR3 reads TGCGCCAGCAGTCAACAGAGGGTCTTAGCGGGAGGCGCAGATACGCAGTATTTT.

This chain uses TRBV27 with TRBJ1-2; D might be TRBD1 (6 bases). Looked up from germline, CDR1 is MNHEY and CDR2 is SMNVEV (reference sequence). This CDR3 is 14 amino acids long. Trimming took 5 bases from V and 0 from J, leaving 10 bases between them. CDR3 in amino acids: CASSRGGANYGYTF. For the CDR3, the DNA is TGTGCCAGCAGTAGGGGGGGTGCTAACTATGGCTACACCTTC.